This TCR beta chain was sequenced during a study of shared clonotypes between healthy human individuals (TCRdb year 2020). Study-wide context: The cohort comprised a couple of women and a few men aged 18 to 49 years. For each donor, CD4 naive and CD4 memory were each given three plates, CD8 naive was given two plates, and CD8 memory was given one plate. To estimate repertoire size and how much clonotype sharing occurs between individuals, the study deeply sequenced the blood TCR repertoires of a handful of healthy adults. To increase sequencing depth and limit assay-specific biases, TCR repertoire library preparation and sequencing were carried out by different laboratories using diverse techniques. Between about 0.94 and 8.9 billion PBMCs per donor were obtained by leukapheresis.

The CDR3, from cysteine to phenylalanine, totals 12 residues. Here the CDR3 DNA is all that survives: 36 bases in frame from base 1. Looking up the germline V gene yields CDR1 KGHSH and CDR2 LQKENI. Between the V and J ends, shortened by 4 bases and 1 base respectively, the junction contains 4 bases. Study-wide findings and limitations: Compared with non-shared clonotypes, clonotypes shared by all four sorted-subset donors had higher generation probabilities. Based on pairwise subsampling, the degree of clonotype sharing among donors was expected to be affected by sequencing depth. Larger estimated clonotype richness was generally found for naive subsets than for memory subsets. Only blood was sampled, and tissue TCR repertoires likely differ from those in blood. When a handful of donors were compared, the shared fraction of clonotypes was roughly 4.8% for naive CD4, 3.5% to 4% for naive CD8, roughly 2.5% for memory CD4, and around 0.4% for memory CD8. The small number of donors limited the genetic and exposure-history diversity represented. Even with the large sequencing depth, rarefaction of the sorted-subset datasets indicated that sequencing was incomplete.

The donors were healthy, HIV-negative adults who had no recently reported acute infections or vaccinations. All donors were Caucasian adults living in Nashville, Tennessee, USA. CD4+ T cells were enriched by magnetic negative selection, after which naive cells were positively selected on CD45RA and the negative fraction was taken as the memory subset. After blood collection by leukapheresis, PBMCs were isolated using Ficoll-Histopaque density gradient centrifugation and then cryopreserved in the vapor phase of liquid nitrogen. Analytical flow cytometry was used to check the purity and quantity of each magnetically sorted T cell population. Genomic DNA was isolated from each sorted fraction and quantified by UV absorbance on a Nanodrop 2000c. Regarding this clone: The antigen it recognizes is unknown. No base-level quality is on record; no much larger clone is a single base apart.

TCR CDR3 regions were amplified from genomic DNA by multiplex PCR using the deep immunoSEQ assay. For each cell subset, the extracted genomic DNA was distributed evenly across all wells of several immunoSEQ 96-well plates, and each plate served as one replicate. For sorted subsets, each replicate PCR was loaded with 150 to 250 ng genomic DNA, equivalent to 30,000 or so T cell genomes. Purified libraries were quantified with a Qubit 3.0 fluorometer, sized on a Bioanalyzer 2100, and re-quantified with the KAPA Library Quantification kit. Every immunoSEQ 96-well plate was sequenced on a dedicated single-read 150-cycle Illumina NextSeq 550 flow cell. Turning to the authors' computational methods: The immunoSEQ output contained only junctional sequences without quality scores, so filtering could not match that applied to full-length reads. To assign V/J genes and CDR3, sequences were annotated against IMGT germline references using PyIR, a Python wrapper for IgBLAST v1.9. Reads were removed for weak V/J assignments (E-value above 1e-6), missing CDR3, stop codons, out-of-frame junctions, or ambiguous translated residues. V3J clonotypes were defined as sequences sharing the same inferred V gene, J gene, and CDR3 amino acid sequence. Percentage overlap between repertoires was computed as shared unique clonotypes divided by the size of the smaller repertoire. RTK rarefaction, the Chao1 estimator, and Recon v2.1 estimates of unobserved clonotypes were used to assess repertoire richness. OLGA was used to compute generation probabilities for all TCRbeta clonotypes that the gDNA method yielded from a few donors. Here the immuneACCESS table is served through TCRdb, limited to in-frame sequences with V and J called. Missing clones are a known gap in these copies; in checked studies unresolved V genes cover under half, and the rest lacks a known reason. V and J calls and clone size are those listed in that table; D and trimming were worked out from the DNA. Across this sample there are over a million clones, with around four fifths seen only once. The top ten clonotypes cover 1.2% to 1.5% of the sample.

The TCR sequence derives from a man between 18 and 35 years old in good health. Sequencing used memory CD4+ T cells sorted from blood. According to the study, the label for this sample's cell subset or site signals: CD45RA-negative fraction. The V and J segments used are TRBV18 and TRBJ2-5; no D gene call is confident. The DNA sequence is given as TGTGCCAGCTCACTCCTCCAAGAGACCCAGTACTTC. Its protein reads: CASSLLQETQYF.